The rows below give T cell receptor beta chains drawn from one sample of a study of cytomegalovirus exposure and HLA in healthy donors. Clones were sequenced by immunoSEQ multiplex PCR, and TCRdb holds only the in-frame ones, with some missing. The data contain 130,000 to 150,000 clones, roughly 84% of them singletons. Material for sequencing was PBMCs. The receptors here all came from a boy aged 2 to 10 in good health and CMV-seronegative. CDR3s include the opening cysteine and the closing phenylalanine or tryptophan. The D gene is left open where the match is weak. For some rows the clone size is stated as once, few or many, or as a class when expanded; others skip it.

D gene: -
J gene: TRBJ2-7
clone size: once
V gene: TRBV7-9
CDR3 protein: CASSFPQDSSSYEQYF
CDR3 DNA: TGTGCCAGCAGCTTCCCACAGGATTCCAGCTCCTACGAGCAGTACTTC

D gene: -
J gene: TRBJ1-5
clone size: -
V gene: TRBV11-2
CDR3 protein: CASSLDSGSNQPQHF
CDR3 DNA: TGTGCCAGCAGTTTGGACAGCGGAAGCAATCAGCCCCAGCATTTT

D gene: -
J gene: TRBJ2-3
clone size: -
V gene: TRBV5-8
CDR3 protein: CASSRRDGGTDTQYF
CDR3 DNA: TGTGCCAGCAGCAGGAGGGATGGGGGCACAGATACGCAGTATTTT

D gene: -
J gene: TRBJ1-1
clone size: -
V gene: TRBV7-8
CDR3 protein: CASSARRGGVGMNTEAFF
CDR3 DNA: TGTGCCAGCAGCGCCCGGAGAGGGGGTGTCGGAATGAACACTGAAGCTTTCTTT

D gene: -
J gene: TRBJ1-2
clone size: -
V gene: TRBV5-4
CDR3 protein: CVGGSAENYGYTF
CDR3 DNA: TGTGTCGGGGGGTCGGCAGAGAACTATGGCTACACCTTC

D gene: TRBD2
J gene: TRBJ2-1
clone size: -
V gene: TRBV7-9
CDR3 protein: CASSLGLAPYNEQFF
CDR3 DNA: TGTGCCAGCAGCTTAGGACTAGCGCCCTACAATGAGCAGTTCTTC

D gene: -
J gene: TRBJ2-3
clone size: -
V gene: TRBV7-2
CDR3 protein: CASSLSSATDTQYF
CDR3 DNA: TGTGCCAGCAGCTTGTCTAGCGCCACAGATACGCAGTATTTT

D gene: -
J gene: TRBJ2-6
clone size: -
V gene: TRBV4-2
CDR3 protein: CASSQEPSSSGANVLTF
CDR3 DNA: TGTGCCAGCAGCCAAGAGCCATCCAGCTCTGGGGCCAACGTCCTGACTTTC

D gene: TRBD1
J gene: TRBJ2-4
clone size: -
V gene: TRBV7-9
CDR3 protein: CASSSPSAWTGLNQYF
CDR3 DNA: TGTGCCAGCAGCTCCCCCTCGGCTTGGACAGGGCTGAATCAGTACTTC

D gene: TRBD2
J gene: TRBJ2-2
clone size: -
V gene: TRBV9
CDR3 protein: CASSPLSGMNTGELFF
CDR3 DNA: TGTGCCAGCAGCCCTCTCAGCGGGATGAACACCGGGGAGCTGTTTTTT

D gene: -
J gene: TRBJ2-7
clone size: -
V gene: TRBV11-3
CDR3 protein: CASSLRGTFEGYEQYF
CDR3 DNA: TGTGCCAGCAGCTTACGGGGGACGTTTGAGGGGTACGAGCAGTACTTC

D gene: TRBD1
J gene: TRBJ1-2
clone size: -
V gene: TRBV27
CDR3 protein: CASSLRDRGLGYTF
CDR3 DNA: TGTGCCAGCAGTTTACGGGACAGGGGGCTTGGCTACACCTTC

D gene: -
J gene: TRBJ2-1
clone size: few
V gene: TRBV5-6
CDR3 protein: CASSLDLGVGTRMYNEQFF
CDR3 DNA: TGTGCCAGCAGCTTGGACTTAGGAGTCGGGACTCGAATGTACAATGAGCAGTTCTTC

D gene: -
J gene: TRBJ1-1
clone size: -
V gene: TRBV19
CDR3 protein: CASSLGRQAFF
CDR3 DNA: TGTGCCAGTAGTCTCGGGAGACAAGCTTTCTTT

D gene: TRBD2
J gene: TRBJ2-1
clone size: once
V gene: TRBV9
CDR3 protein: CASSPTSGSRDEQFF
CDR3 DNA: TGTGCCAGCAGCCCTACTAGCGGGAGCCGTGATGAGCAGTTCTTC

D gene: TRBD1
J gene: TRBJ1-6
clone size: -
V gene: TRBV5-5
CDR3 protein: CASSRIEGAGSSPLHF
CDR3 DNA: TGTGCCAGCAGCCGTATCGAGGGGGCAGGTAGTTCACCCCTCCACTTT

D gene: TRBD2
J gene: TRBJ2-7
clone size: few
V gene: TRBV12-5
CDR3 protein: CASGPRGAGGGAYEQYF
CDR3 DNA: TGTGCTAGTGGTCCCCGCGGCGCCGGGGGGGGCGCGTACGAGCAGTACTTC

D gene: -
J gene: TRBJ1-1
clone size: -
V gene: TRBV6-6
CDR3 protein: CASSYSQLAEAFF
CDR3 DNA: TGTGCCAGCAGTTACTCGCAGTTGGCCGAAGCTTTCTTT

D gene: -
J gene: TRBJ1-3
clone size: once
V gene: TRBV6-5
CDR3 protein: CASSSPSSKWGNTIYF
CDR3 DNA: TGTGCCAGCAGTTCTCCTAGTTCGAAATGGGGAAACACCATATATTTT

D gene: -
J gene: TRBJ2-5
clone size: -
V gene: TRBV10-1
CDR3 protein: CASSESGQETQYF
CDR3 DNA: TGCGCCAGCAGTGAATCGGGGCAAGAGACCCAGTACTTC

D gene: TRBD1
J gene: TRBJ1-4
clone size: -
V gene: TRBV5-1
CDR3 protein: CASSSAWDLQGGTNEKLFF
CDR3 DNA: TGCGCCAGCAGCTCAGCGTGGGATCTACAGGGGGGAACTAATGAAAAACTGTTTTTT

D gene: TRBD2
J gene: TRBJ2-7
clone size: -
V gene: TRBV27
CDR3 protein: CASSPVPPGLADTYEQYF
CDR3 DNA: TGTGCCAGCAGTCCAGTACCTCCCGGACTAGCGGATACCTACGAGCAGTACTTC

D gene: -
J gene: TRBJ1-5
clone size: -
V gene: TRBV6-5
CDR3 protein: CASSSSGRQPQHF
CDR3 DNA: TGTGCCAGCAGTTCATCAGGGCGACAGCCCCAGCATTTT